The rows below give T cell receptor beta chains drawn from one sample of a study of CD8 T cells in ankylosing spondylitis. TCRdb recomputed calls from the 5' RACE reads with MiXCR, one row per CDR3 protein. Of 750,000 to 850,000 distinct CDR3 sequences in the sample, 12% are singletons; the top ten hold more than 0.5%. Sequenced: blood, either unsorted or a sorted T cell fraction (not recorded which). These receptors were taken from a male donor with ankylosing spondylitis. The CDR3 runs from the conserved cysteine through the conserved F or W. Each record gives: J gene, D gene, V gene, CDR3 protein. A D gene is named only where the DNA matches it firmly.

j_gene: TRBJ1-1
d_gene: NA
v_gene: TRBV7-9
CDR3aa: CAIGRIEWTEAFF

j_gene: TRBJ2-1
d_gene: TRBD2
v_gene: TRBV20-1
CDR3aa: CSAVAGLGNEQFF

j_gene: TRBJ2-7
d_gene: TRBD1
v_gene: TRBV30
CDR3aa: CAWRDRATFEQYF

j_gene: TRBJ1-2
d_gene: NA
v_gene: TRBV20-1
CDR3aa: CSARGPQHGGYGYTF

j_gene: TRBJ2-7
d_gene: NA
v_gene: TRBV5-1
CDR3aa: CASSLGHNYEQYF

j_gene: TRBJ1-4
d_gene: TRBD1
v_gene: TRBV29-1
CDR3aa: CSVKNRGRNEKLFF

j_gene: TRBJ2-5
d_gene: NA
v_gene: TRBV6-1
CDR3aa: CASMEKGLVTQYF

j_gene: TRBJ1-6
d_gene: NA
v_gene: TRBV7-9
CDR3aa: CASSPGDSPLHF

j_gene: TRBJ2-1
d_gene: TRBD2
v_gene: TRBV28
CDR3aa: CATDRTSEYNEQFF

j_gene: TRBJ2-5
d_gene: TRBD2
v_gene: TRBV5-1
CDR3aa: CASSKTSSQETQYF

j_gene: TRBJ2-1
d_gene: TRBD2
v_gene: TRBV20-1
CDR3aa: CSASSSGGAHNEQFF

j_gene: TRBJ2-5
d_gene: NA
v_gene: TRBV29-1
CDR3aa: CSVEEGGQETQYF

j_gene: TRBJ2-1
d_gene: TRBD2
v_gene: TRBV5-1
CDR3aa: CASSAYGGSSYNEQFF

j_gene: TRBJ2-7
d_gene: NA
v_gene: TRBV30
CDR3aa: CAGYSSSYEQYF

j_gene: TRBJ2-5
d_gene: TRBD1
v_gene: TRBV5-6
CDR3aa: CASSFLDRLQETQYF

j_gene: TRBJ1-5
d_gene: NA
v_gene: TRBV3-1
CDR3aa: CASSNDRSNQPQHF

j_gene: TRBJ2-2
d_gene: NA
v_gene: TRBV20-1
CDR3aa: CSARPTNTGELFF

j_gene: TRBJ2-3
d_gene: NA
v_gene: TRBV20-1
CDR3aa: CSARDDRDGGTDTQYF

j_gene: TRBJ1-1
d_gene: NA
v_gene: TRBV7-8
CDR3aa: CASSLVWYEAFF

j_gene: TRBJ2-7
d_gene: NA
v_gene: TRBV12-3/TRBV12-4
CDR3aa: CASSFRGKEQYF

j_gene: TRBJ2-1
d_gene: NA
v_gene: TRBV7-9
CDR3aa: CASSSHRDPYNEQFF

j_gene: TRBJ1-4
d_gene: NA
v_gene: TRBV5-1
CDR3aa: CASSLGPAGDNEKLFF

j_gene: TRBJ1-1
d_gene: NA
v_gene: TRBV20-1
CDR3aa: CSASTSLIRAFF

j_gene: TRBJ1-4
d_gene: NA
v_gene: TRBV7-2
CDR3aa: CASSSAQGLSEKLFF